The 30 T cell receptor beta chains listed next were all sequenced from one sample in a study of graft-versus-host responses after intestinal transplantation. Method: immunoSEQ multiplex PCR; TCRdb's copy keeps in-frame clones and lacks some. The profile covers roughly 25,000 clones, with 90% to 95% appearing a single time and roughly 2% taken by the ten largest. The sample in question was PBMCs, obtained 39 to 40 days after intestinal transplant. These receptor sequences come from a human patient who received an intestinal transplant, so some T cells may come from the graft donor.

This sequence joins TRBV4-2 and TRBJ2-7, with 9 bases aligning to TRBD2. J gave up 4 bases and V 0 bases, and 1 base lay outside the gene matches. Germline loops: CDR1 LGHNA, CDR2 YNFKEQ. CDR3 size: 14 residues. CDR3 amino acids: CASSQDAGGYEQYF. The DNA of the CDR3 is TGTGCCAGCAGCCAAGATGCGGGAGGGTACGAGCAGTACTTC.

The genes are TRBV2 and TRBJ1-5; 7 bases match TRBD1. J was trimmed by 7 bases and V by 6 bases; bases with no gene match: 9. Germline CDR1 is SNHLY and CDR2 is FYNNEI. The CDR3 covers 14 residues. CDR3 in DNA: TGTGCCAGCAGCCGGACAGGTTTTGGGCAGCCCCAGCATTTT. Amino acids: CASSRTGFGQPQHF.

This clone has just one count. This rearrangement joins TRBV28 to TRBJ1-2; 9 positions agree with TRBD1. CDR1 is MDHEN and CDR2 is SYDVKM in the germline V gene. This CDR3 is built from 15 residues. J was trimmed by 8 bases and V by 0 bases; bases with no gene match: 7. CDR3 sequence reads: CASSLWTGGVEGYTF. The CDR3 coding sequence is TGTGCCAGCAGTTTATGGACAGGGGGTGTGGAGGGCTACACCTTC.

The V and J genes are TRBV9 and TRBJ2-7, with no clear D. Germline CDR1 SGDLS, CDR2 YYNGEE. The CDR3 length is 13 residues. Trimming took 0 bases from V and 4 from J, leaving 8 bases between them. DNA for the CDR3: TGTGCCAGCAGCGTAGATGGGGTTTACGAGCAGTACTTC. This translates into CASSVDGVYEQYF.

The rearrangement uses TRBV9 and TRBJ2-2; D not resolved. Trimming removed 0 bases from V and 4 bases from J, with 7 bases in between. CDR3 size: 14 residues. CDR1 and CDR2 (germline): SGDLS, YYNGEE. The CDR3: CASSVVGGTGELFF. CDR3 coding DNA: TGTGCCAGCAGCGTAGTCGGTGGCACCGGGGAGCTGTTTTTT.

The CDR3 sequence is CASSLSGTGTDTQYF. The CDR3 nucleotides read TGTGCCAGCAGTCTTAGCGGGACTGGTACAGATACGCAGTATTTT. V is TRBV6-5 and J is TRBJ2-3, with 8 bases aligning to TRBD2. The CDR3 sequence is 15 residues long. V trimming: 5 bases; J trimming: 3 bases; junction bases outside the gene matches: 7. Per germline, CDR1 MNHEY and CDR2 SVGAGI.

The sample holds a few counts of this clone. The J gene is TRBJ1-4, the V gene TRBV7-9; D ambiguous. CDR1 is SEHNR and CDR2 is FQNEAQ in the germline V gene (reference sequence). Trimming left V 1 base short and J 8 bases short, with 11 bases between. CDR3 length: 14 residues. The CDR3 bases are TGTGCCAGCAGCTTAGTGGCACCGGGGGAAAAACTGTTTTTT. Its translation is CASSLVAPGEKLFF. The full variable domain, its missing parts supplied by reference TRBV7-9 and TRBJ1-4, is DTGVSQNPRHKITKRGQNVTFRCDPISEHNRLYWYRQTLGQGPEFLTYFQNEAQLEKSRLLSDRFSAERPKGSFSTLEIQRTEQGDSAMYLCASSLVAPGEKLFFGSGTQLSVL.

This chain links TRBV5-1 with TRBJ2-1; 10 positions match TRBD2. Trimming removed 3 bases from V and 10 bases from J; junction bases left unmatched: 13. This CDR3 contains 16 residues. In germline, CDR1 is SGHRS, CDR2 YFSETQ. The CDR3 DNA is TGCGCCAGCAGCTCAACGCCGGGGACTAGCGTTTACGAGCAGTTCTTC. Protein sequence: CASSSTPGTSVYEQFF.

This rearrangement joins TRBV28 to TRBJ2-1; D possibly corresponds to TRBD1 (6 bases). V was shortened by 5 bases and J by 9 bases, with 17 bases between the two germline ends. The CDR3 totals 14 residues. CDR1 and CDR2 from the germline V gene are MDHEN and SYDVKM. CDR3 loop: CASSPETGTSEQFF. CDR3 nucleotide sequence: TGTGCCAGCAGTCCAGAAACAGGGACAAGTGAGCAGTTCTTC.

CDR3 nucleotides: TGTGCCAGCAGTTTGGGACCCGGGACAGGGCTTGGCGAGCAGTACTTC. It yields the protein CASSLGPGTGLGEQYF. The V gene is TRBV27, the J gene TRBJ2-7; 9 bases fit TRBD1. The trim removed 3 bases at V and 6 bases at J, leaving 12 bases unmatched. CDR1 and CDR2 from the germline V gene are MNHEY and SMNVEV (reference sequence). The CDR3 extends over 16 amino acids.

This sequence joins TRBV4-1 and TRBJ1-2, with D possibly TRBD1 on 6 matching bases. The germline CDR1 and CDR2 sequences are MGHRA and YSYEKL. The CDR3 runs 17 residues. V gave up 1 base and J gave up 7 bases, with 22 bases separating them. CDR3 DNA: TGCGCCAGCAGCCAAGGAATAGGGGGAGACAAGTTCTCTGGCTACACCTTC. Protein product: CASSQGIGGDKFSGYTF.

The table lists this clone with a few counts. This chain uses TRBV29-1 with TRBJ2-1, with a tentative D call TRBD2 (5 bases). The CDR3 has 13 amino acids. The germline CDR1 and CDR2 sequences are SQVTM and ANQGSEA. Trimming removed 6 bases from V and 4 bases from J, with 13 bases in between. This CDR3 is CSVLLVSYNEQFF. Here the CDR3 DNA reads TGCAGCGTGTTACTAGTCTCATACAATGAGCAGTTCTTC.

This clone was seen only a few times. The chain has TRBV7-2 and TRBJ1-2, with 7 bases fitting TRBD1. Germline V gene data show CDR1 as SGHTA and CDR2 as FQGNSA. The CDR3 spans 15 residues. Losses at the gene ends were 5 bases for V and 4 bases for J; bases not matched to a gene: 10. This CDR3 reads CASSARTGRTYGYTF. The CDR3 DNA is TGTGCCAGCAGCGCCAGGACAGGAAGAACCTATGGCTACACCTTC. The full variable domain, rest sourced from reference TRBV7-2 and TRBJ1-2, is GAGVSQSPSNKVTEKGKDVELRCDPISGHTALYWYRQSLGQGLEFLIYFQGNSAPDKSGLPSDRFSAERTGGSVSTLTIQRTQQEDSAVYLCASSARTGRTYGYTFGSGTRLTVV.

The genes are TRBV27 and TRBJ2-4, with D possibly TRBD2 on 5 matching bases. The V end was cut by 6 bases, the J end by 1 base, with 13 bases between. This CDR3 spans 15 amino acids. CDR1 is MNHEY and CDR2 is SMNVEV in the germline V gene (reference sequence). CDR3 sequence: CASRLLGVAKNIQYF. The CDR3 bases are TGTGCCAGCAGACTACTCGGGGTGGCCAAAAACATTCAGTACTTC.

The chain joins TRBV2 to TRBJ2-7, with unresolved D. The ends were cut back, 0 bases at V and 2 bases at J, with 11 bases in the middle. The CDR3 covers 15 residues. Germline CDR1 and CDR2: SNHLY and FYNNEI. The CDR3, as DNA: TGTGCCAGCAGTGAAGCCCAATGGCAGCCCTACGAGCAGTACTTC. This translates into CASSEAQWQPYEQYF.

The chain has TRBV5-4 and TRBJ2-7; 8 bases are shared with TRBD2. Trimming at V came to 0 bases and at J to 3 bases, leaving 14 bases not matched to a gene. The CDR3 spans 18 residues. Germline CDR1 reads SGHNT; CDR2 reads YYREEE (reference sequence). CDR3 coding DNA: TGTGCCAGCAGCTTGGCCGGGGCTAGCGGGCACCCGAGCTACGAGCAGTACTTC. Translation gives CASSLAGASGHPSYEQYF.

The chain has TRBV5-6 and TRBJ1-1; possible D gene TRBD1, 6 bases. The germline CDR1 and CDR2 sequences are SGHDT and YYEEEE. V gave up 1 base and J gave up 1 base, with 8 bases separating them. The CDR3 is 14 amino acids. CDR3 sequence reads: CASSLPGANTEAFF. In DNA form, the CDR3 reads TGTGCCAGCAGCTTGCCAGGGGCGAACACTGAAGCTTTCTTT.

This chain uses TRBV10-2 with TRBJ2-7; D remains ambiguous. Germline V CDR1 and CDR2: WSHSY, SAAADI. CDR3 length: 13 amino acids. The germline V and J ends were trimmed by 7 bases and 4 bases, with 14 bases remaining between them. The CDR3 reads CASTPDRLYEQYF. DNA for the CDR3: TGCGCCAGCACCCCGGACCGCCTGTACGAGCAGTACTTC.

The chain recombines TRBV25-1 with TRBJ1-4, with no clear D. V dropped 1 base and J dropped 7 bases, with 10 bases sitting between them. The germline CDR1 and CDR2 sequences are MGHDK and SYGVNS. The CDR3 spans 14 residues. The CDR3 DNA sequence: TGTGCCAGCAGTGAATTAGGGTCTGGTGAAAAACTGTTTTTT. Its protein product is CASSELGSGEKLFF. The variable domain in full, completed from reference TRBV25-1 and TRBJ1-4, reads EADIYQTPRYLVIGTGKKITLECSQTMGHDKMYWYQQDPGMELHLIHYSYGVNSTEKGDLSSESTVSRIRTEHFPLTLESARPSHTSQYLCASSELGSGEKLFFGSGTQLSVL.

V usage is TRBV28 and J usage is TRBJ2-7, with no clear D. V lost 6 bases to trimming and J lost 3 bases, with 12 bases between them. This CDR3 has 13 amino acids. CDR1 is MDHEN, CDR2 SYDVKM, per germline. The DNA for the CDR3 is TGTGCCAGCAGACGGGTAGGGTTCTACGAGCAGTACTTC. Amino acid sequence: CASRRVGFYEQYF.

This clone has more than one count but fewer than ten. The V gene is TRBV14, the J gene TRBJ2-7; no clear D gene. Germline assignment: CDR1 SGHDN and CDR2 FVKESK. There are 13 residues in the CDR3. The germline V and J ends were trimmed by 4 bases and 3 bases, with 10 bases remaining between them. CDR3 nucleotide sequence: TGTGCCAGCAGCCTGGGTATGCGCTACGAGCAGTACTTC. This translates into CASSLGMRYEQYF.

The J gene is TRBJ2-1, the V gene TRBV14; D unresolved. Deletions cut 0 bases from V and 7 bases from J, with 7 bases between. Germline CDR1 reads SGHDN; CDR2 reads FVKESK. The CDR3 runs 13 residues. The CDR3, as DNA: TGTGCCAGCAGCCAAGAGAGAGGTAATGAGCAGTTCTTC. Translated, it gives CASSQERGNEQFF.

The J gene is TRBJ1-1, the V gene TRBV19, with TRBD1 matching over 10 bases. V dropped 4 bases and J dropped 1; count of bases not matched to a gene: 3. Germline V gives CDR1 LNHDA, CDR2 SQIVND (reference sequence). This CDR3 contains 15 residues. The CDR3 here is CASSRDRGRNTEAFF. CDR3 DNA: TGTGCCAGTAGTAGGGACAGGGGAAGGAACACTGAAGCTTTCTTT.

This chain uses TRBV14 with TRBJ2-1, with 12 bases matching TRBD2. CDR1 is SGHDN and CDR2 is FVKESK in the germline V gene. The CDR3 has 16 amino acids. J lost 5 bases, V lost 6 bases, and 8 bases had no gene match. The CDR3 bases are TGTGCCAGCAGAGAGACTAGCGGGAGAGCACACAATGAGCAGTTCTTC. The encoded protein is CASRETSGRAHNEQFF.

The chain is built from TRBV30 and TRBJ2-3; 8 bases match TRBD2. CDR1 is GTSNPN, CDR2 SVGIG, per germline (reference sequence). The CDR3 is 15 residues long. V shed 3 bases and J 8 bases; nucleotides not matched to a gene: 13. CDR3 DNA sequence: TGTGCCTGGAGCCTCCGACCGGGAGGGACGGGTACGCAGTATTTT. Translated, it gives CAWSLRPGGTGTQYF.

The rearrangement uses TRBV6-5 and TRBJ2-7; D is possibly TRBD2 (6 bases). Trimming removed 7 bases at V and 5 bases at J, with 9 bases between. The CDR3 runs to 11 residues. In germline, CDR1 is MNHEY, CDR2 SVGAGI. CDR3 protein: CASTAGNEQYF. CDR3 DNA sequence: TGTGCCAGCACGGCGGGAAACGAGCAGTACTTC.

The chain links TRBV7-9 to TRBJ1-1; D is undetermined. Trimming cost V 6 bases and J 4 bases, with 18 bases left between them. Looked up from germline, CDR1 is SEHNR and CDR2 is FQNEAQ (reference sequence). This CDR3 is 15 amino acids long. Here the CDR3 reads CASRFHRSKSTEAFF. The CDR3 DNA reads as TGTGCCAGCAGATTCCATCGGAGTAAGAGCACTGAAGCTTTCTTT.

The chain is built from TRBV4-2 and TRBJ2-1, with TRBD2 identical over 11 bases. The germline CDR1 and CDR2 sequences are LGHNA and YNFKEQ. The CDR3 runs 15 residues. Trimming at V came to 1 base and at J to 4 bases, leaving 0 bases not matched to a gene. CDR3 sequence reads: CASSQVAGGYNEQFF. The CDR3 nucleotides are TGTGCCAGCAGCCAAGTAGCGGGAGGGTACAATGAGCAGTTCTTC.

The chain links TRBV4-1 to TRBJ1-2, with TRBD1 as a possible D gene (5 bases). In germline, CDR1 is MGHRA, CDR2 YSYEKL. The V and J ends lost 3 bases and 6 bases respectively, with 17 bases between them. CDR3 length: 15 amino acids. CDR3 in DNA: TGCGCCAGCAGCCACCTACGAAGGGGAATAGATGGCTACACCTTC. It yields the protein CASSHLRRGIDGYTF.

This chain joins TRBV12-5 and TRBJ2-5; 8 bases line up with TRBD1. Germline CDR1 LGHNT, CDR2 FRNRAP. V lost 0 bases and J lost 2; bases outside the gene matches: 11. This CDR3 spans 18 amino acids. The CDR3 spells CASGLVDREAHRQETQYF. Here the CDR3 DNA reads TGTGCTAGTGGTTTGGTGGACAGGGAAGCCCACAGGCAAGAGACCCAGTACTTC. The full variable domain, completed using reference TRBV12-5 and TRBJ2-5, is DARVTQTPRHKVTEMGQEVTMRCQPILGHNTVFWYRQTMMQGLELLAYFRNRAPLDDSGMPKDRFSAEMPDATLATLKIQPSEPRDSAVYFCASGLVDREAHRQETQYFGPGTRLLVL.